The source of this T cell receptor beta chain is a study of graft-versus-host responses after intestinal transplantation. The CDR3 runs to 15 residues. The V and J ends lost 0 bases and 4 bases respectively, with 7 bases between them. Germline V lookup: CDR1 SGHTA, CDR2 FQGNSA. Some clones are missing from TCRdb's copy, which holds only in-frame ones; the method was immunoSEQ multiplex PCR. The table includes approximately 89,000 clones, about 93% detected once. The chain uses TRBV7-2 and TRBJ2-6; no firm D call. The source is a human patient who received an intestinal transplant, so some T cells may come from the graft donor. The sequencing here drew on PBMCs, taken about 450 days after intestinal transplant. The DNA for the CDR3 is TGTGCCAGCAGCTTAGCGAAGGGCGGGGCCAACGTCCTGACTTTC. Residues: CASSLAKGGANVLTF.